This T cell receptor beta chain was retrieved from a study of cytotoxic CD8 clonotypes in ibrutinib-treated CLL. Study summary: Patients: roughly twelve relapsed/refractory, roughly 15 treatment-naive, roughly 17 IGHV unmutated.

Profiled with immunoSEQ multiplex PCR; TCRdb holds only in-frame clones, not every one. The profile shows about 120,000 clones, 55% to 75% of them singletons. In the case of this clone: Its antigen remains unknown.

The CDR3 consists of 13 residues. V lost 7 bases and J lost 4; bases outside the gene matches: 9. Germline loops: CDR1 SQVTM, CDR2 ANQGSEA. Study observations and caveats: Clonality (at baseline) was higher than in age-matched healthy donors and tracked circulating CD8+ T-cell counts. The study found clonality rose at ibrutinib response, then fell toward baseline at progression. Sampling of sustained-remission and progressing patients occurred at differing times.

The genes are TRBV29-1 and TRBJ2-7; 8 positions agree with TRBD1. The clonotype originates from a human donor with chronic lymphocytic leukemia. The sequences come from PBMCs, collected after 24 months of ibrutinib treatment. The CDR3 here is CSGGQGSSYEQYF. Written as DNA, the CDR3 is TGCAGCGGCGGACAGGGAAGTTCGTACGAGCAGTACTTC.